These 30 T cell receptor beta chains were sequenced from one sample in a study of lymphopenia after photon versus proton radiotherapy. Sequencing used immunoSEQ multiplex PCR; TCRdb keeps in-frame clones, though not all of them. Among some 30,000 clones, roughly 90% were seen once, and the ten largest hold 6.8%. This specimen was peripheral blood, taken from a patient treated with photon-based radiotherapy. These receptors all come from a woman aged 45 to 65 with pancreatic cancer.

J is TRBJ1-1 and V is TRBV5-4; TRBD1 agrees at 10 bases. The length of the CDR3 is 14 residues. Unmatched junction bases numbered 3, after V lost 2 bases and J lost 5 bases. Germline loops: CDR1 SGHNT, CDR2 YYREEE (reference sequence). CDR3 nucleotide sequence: TGTGCCAGCAGCTTCACGGGACAGGGGACTGAAGCTTTCTTT. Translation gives CASSFTGQGTEAFF.

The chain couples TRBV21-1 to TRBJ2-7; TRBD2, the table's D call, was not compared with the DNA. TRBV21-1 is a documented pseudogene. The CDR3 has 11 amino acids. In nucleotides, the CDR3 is TGTGCCAGCAGGGGGGGATACGAGCAGTACTTC. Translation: CASRGGYEQYF.

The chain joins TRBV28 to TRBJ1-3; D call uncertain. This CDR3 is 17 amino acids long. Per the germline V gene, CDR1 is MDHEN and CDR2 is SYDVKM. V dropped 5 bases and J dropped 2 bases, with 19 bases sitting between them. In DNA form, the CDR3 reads TGTGCCAGCAGTCCCTCGACAACCTCACGCACTGGAAACACCATATATTTT. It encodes CASSPSTTSRTGNTIYF.

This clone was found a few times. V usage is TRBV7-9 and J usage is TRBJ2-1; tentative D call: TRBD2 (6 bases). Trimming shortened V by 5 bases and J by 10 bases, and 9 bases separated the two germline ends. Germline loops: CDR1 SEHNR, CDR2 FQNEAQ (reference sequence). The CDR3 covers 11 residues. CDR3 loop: CASSRLDEQFF. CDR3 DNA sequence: TGTGCCAGCAGCCGACTAGACGAGCAGTTCTTC.

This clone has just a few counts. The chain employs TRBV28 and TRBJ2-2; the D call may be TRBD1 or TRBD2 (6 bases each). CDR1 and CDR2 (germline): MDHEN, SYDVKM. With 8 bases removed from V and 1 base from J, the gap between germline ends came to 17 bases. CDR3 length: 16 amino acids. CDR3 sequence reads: CASGGGSGMNTGELFF. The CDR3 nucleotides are TGTGCCAGCGGAGGGGGGTCGGGGATGAACACCGGGGAGCTGTTTTTT.

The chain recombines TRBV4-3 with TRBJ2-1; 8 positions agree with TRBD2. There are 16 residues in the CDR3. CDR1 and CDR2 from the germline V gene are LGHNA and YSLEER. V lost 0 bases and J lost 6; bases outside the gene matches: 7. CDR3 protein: CASSQEPGLEGNEQFF. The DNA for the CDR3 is TGCGCCAGCAGCCAAGAGCCGGGACTAGAGGGCAATGAGCAGTTCTTC.

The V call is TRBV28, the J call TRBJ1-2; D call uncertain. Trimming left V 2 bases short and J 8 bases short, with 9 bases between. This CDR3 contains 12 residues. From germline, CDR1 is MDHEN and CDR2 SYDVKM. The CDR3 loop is CASSLKGEGYTF. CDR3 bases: TGTGCCAGCAGTTTAAAAGGAGAGGGCTACACCTTC.

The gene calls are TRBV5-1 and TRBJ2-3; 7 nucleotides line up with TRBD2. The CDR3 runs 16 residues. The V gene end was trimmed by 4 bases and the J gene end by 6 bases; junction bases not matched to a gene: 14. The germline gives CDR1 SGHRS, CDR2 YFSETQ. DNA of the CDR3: TGCGCCAGCAGCGCCCGACGCGGCGGGAGTGCCGATACGCAGTATTTT. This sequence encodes CASSARRGGSADTQYF. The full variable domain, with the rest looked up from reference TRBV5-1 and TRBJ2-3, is KAGVTQTPRYLIKTRGQQVTLSCSPISGHRSVSWYQQTPGQGLQFLFEYFSETQRNKGNFPGRFSGRQFSNSRSEMNVSTLELGDSALYLCASSARRGGSADTQYFGPGTRLTVL.

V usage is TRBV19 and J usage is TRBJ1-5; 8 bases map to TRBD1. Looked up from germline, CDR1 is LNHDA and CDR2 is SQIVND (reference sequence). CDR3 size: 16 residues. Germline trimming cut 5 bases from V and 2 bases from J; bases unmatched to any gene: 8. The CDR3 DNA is TGTGCCAGTAGTTTATACGGACAGGGCCGCAATCAGCCCCAGCATTTT. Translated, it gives CASSLYGQGRNQPQHF.

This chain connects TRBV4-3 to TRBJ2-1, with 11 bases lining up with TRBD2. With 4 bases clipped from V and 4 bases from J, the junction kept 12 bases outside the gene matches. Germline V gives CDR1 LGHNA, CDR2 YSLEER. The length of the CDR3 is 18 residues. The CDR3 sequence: CASSPSPGLADHYNEQFF. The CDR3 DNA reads TGCGCCAGCAGCCCGTCGCCGGGACTAGCGGACCATTACAATGAGCAGTTCTTC.

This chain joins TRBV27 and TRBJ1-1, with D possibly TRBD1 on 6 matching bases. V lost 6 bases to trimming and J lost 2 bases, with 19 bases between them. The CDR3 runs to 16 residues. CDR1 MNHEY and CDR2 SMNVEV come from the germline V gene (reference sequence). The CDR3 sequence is CASREGQGRSNTEAFF. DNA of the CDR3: TGTGCCAGCAGGGAGGGGCAGGGGCGATCCAACACTGAAGCTTTCTTT.

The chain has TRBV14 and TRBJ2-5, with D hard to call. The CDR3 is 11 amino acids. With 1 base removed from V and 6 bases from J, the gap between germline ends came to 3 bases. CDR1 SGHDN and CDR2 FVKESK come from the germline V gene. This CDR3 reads CASSQAKTQYF. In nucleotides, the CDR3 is TGTGCCAGCAGCCAAGCGAAGACCCAGTACTTC.

CDR3 in DNA: TGTGCCAGCAGCTCCGGACTAGCGGGGAGGACCGGGCTCCTGTTTTTT. Its protein is CASSSGLAGRTGLLFF. The gene calls are TRBV7-3 and TRBJ2-2; 12 positions match TRBD2. This CDR3 is 16 amino acids long. V lost 4 bases to trimming and J lost 14 bases; unmatched junction nucleotides: 14. Germline V CDR1 and CDR2: SGHTA, FQGTGA.

This chain's CDR3 is CASSPWKQTYEQYF. CDR3 in DNA: TGTGCCAGCAGCCCCTGGAAACAGACCTACGAGCAGTACTTC. The chain recombines TRBV28 with TRBJ2-7; the D is unclear. The germline V gene has CDR1 MDHEN and CDR2 SYDVKM. The CDR3 has 14 amino acids. The V and J ends lost 6 bases and 2 bases respectively, with 14 bases between them.

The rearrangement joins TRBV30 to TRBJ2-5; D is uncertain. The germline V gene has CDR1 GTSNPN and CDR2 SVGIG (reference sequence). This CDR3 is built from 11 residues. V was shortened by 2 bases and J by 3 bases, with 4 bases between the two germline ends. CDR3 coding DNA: TGTGCCTGGAGTAATAAAGAGACCCAGTACTTC. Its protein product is CAWSNKETQYF.

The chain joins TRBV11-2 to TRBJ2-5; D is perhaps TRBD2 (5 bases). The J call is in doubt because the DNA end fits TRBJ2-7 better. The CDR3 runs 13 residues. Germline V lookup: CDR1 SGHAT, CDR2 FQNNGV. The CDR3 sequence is CASSAPSPYEQYF. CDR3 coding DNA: TGTGCCAGCAGCGCCCCTAGCCCCTACGAGCAGTACTTC.

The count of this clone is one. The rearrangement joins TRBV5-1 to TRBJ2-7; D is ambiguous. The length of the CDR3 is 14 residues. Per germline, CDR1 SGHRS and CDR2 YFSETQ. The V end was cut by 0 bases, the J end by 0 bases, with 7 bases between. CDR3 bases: TGCGCCAGCAGCTTGGGGCCTACCTCCTACGAGCAGTACTTC. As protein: CASSLGPTSYEQYF. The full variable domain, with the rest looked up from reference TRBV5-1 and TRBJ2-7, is KAGVTQTPRYLIKTRGQQVTLSCSPISGHRSVSWYQQTPGQGLQFLFEYFSETQRNKGNFPGRFSGRQFSNSRSEMNVSTLELGDSALYLCASSLGPTSYEQYFGPGTRLTVT.

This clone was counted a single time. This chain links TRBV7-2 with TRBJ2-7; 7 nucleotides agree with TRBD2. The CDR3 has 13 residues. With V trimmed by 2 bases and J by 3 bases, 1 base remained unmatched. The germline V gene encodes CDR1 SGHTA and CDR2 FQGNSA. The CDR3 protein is CASSLLAVYEQYF. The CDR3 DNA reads TGTGCCAGCAGCTTACTAGCGGTCTACGAGCAGTACTTC.

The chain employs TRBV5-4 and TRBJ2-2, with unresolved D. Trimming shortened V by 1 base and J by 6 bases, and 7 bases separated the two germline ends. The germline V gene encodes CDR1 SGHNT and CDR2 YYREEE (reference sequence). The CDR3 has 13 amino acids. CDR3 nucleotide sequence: TGTGCCAGCAGCTTGATTAACGCCGGGGAGCTGTTTTTT. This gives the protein CASSLINAGELFF.

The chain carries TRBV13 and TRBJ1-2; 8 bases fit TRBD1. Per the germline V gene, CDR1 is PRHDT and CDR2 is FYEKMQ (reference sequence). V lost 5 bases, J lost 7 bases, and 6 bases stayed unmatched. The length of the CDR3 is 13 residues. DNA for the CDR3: TGTGCCAGCAGCCTTGGACAGGGAGGTGGCTACACCTTC. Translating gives CASSLGQGGGYTF.

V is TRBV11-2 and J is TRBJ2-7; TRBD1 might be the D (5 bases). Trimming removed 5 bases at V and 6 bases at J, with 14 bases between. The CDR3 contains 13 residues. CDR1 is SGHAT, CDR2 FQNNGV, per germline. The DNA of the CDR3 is TGTGCCAGCAGCGAGCAGGGAAGGGGCGAGCAGTACTTC. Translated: CASSEQGRGEQYF.

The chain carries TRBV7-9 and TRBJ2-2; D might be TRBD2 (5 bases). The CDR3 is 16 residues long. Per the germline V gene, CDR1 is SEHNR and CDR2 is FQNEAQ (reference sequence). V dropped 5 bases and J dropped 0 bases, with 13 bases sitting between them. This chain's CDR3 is CASSPEASSNTGELFF. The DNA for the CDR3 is TGTGCCAGCAGCCCAGAGGCTAGCTCGAACACCGGGGAGCTGTTTTTT.

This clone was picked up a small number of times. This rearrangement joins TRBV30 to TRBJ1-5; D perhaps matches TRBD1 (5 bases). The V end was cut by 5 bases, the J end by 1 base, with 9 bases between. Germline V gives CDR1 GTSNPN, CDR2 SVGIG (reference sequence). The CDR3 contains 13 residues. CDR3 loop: CAWARDSNQPQHF. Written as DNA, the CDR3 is TGTGCCTGGGCCCGGGACAGCAATCAGCCCCAGCATTTT.

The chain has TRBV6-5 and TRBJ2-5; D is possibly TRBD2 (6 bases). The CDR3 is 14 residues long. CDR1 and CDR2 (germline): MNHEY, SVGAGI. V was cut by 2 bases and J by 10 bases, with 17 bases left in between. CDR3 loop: CASSYGMGGRGQYF. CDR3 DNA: TGTGCCAGCAGTTACGGGATGGGGGGTAGGGGCCAGTACTTC.

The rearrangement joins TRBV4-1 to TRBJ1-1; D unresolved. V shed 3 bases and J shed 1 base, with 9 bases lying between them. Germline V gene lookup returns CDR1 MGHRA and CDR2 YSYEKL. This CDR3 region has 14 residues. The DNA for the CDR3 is TGCGCCAGCAGCCAGGAGAGACAGAACACTGAAGCTTTCTTT. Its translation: CASSQERQNTEAFF.

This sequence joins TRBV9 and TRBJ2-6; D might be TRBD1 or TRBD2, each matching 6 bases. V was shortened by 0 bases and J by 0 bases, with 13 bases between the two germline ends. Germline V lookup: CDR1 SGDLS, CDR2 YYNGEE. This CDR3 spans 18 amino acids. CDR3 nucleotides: TGTGCCAGCAGCGTAGGTGGCAGGGGACTCTCTGGGGCCAACGTCCTGACTTTC. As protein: CASSVGGRGLSGANVLTF.

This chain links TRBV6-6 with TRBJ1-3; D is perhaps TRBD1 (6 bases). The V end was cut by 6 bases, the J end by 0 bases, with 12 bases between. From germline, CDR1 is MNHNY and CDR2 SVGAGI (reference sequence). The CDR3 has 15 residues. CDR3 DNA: TGTGCCAGCAGCCCTACAGGGAGCTCTGGAAACACCATATATTTT. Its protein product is CASSPTGSSGNTIYF.

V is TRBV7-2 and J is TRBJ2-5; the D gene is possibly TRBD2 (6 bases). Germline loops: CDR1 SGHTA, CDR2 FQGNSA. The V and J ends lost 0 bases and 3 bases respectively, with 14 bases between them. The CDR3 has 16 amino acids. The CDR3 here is CASSLASSARKETQYF. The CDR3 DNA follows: TGTGCCAGCAGCTTAGCCTCTAGCGCGAGGAAAGAGACCCAGTACTTC.

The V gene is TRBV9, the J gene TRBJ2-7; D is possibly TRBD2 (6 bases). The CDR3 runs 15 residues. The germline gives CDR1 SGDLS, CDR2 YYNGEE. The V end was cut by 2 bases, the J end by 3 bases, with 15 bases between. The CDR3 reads CASSVESGSVYEQYF. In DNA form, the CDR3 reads TGTGCCAGCAGCGTCGAATCCGGGAGCGTCTACGAGCAGTACTTC.

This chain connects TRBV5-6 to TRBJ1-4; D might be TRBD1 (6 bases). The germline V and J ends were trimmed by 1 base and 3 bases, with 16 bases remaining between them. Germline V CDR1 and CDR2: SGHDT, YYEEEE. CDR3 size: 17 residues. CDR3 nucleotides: TGTGCCAGCAGCTTGACTTTGGGGGCTGGAGCTAATGAAAAACTGTTTTTT. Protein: CASSLTLGAGANEKLFF. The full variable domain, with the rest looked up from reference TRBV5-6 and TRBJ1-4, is DAGVTQSPTHLIKTRGQQVTLRCSPKSGHDTVSWYQQALGQGPQFIFQYYEEEERQRGNFPDRFSGHQFPNYSSELNVNALLLGDSALYLCASSLTLGAGANEKLFFGSGTQLSVL.